The sequence of this T cell receptor (beta chain) was determined in a study of T cell responses to AZD1222 COVID-19 vaccine. Measured with immunoSEQ multiplex PCR; TCRdb has only the in-frame clones, and not every one. This table holds about 120,000 clones, 90% found once. This clone was recorded only once. V was clipped by 7 bases and J by 3 bases, with 7 bases between them. The CDR3 length is 12 residues. The specimen comprised peripheral blood, sampled on day 0 of AZD1222 vaccination. J is TRBJ1-5 and V is TRBV12-3 or TRBV12-4; D call uncertain. This TCR came from an adult in good health. The CDR3 sequence: CASKGNNQPQHF. The CDR3 nucleotides are TGTGCCAGCAAAGGGAACAATCAGCCCCAGCATTTT.